This T cell receptor beta chain is drawn from a study of CD8 T cells in Susac syndrome. TEMRA cells underwent FACS enrichment and CD8+ and CD4+ T cells underwent negative isolation. RNA amounts of 0.5 to 1 ug underwent reverse transcription with random hexamers. The amplification used immunoSEQ multiplex PCR on TCR beta CDR3; it spanned 54 Vbeta and 13 Jbeta. TCRdb passed the immunoSEQ multiplex PCR reads through MiXCR, listing each CDR3 protein once. The data contain around 280,000 distinct CDR3 sequences, roughly nine tenths of them singletons. The CDR3 has 15 amino acids. The V gene lost 1 base and the J gene lost 2 bases, with 15 bases spanning the gap. Germline CDR1 DFQATT, CDR2 SNEGSKA (reference sequence).

The sample comprised CD4+ T cells from PBMCs. This TCR was sampled from a human donor with multiple sclerosis. This sequence joins TRBV20-1 and TRBJ2-7, with D perhaps matching TRBD1 or TRBD2 (5 bases each). In nucleotides, the CDR3 is TGCAGTGCTAGAGTGCCGGGACGGTCGACCTACGAGCAGTACTTC. It encodes CSARVPGRSTYEQYF.